The following is a TCR beta chain sequence with its context. This sample stems from a study of cytomegalovirus exposure and HLA in healthy donors. The CDR3 extends over 17 amino acids. J lost 0 bases, V lost 2 bases, and 7 bases had no gene match. In germline, CDR1 is MNHEY, CDR2 SMNVEV (reference sequence). Primers for the PCR totalled 60 Vbeta and 13 Jbeta. Produced via immunoSEQ multiplex PCR; TCRdb's table is partial and in-frame only. Among about 130,000 clones listed, roughly 82% were seen once. The TCR was taken from a woman in her thirties or forties in good health and CMV-seropositive. The sample comprised PBMCs. The chain has TRBV27 and TRBJ2-1, with 7 bases matching TRBD2. Here the CDR3 reads CASSLTGTTHSYNEQFF. The CDR3 region has the DNA TGTGCCAGCAGTTTAACCGGGACTACCCACTCCTACAATGAGCAGTTCTTC.